This T cell receptor (beta chain) is drawn from a study of cytomegalovirus exposure and HLA in healthy donors. Study-wide context: The roughly 670 first-cohort repertoires shared a platform with the roughly 110 validation repertoires, as reported in a later analysis. The study, taken as a whole, reports: Within the roughly 120 validation repertoires, first-cohort TCR clusters tended to co-occur, according to a later analysis. Confirmation in vitro established that a few CMV-associated chains were specific for CMV antigens.

Per germline, CDR1 MNHEY and CDR2 SMNVEV (reference sequence). The CDR3 is made up of 16 amino acids. Trimming took off 0 bases at V and 1 base at J, with 12 bases between the two ends. TCRdb's copy holds only in-frame clones and misses some; the assay was immunoSEQ multiplex PCR. The sample lists some 340,000 clones, around 87% seen once, with roughly 1.1% in the top ten. Worth noting for this clone: Its specificity is not known.

The sequence derives from a woman under 40 in good health and CMV-seropositive. The sequenced material came from PBMCs. The chain employs TRBV27 and TRBJ2-5; D ambiguous. As DNA, the CDR3 is TGTGCCAGCAGTTTATCGGGCACTAACCTCCAAGAGACCCAGTACTTC. This gives the protein CASSLSGTNLQETQYF.